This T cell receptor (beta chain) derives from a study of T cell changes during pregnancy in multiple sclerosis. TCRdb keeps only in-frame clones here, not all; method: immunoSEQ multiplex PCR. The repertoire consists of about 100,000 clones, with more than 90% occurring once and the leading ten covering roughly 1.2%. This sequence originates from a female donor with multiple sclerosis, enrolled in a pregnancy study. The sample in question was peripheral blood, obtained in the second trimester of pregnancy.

The CDR3 coding sequence is TGTGCCAGCAGCGCGCGACAGGGGTCTGGCTACACCTTC. It is translated as CASSARQGSGYTF. V and J are TRBV9 and TRBJ1-2; 8 bases are a match to TRBD1. After removal of 3 bases from V and 7 bases from J, the junction contained 5 bases not matched to a gene. The germline V gene encodes CDR1 SGDLS and CDR2 YYNGEE. The CDR3 has 13 amino acids.